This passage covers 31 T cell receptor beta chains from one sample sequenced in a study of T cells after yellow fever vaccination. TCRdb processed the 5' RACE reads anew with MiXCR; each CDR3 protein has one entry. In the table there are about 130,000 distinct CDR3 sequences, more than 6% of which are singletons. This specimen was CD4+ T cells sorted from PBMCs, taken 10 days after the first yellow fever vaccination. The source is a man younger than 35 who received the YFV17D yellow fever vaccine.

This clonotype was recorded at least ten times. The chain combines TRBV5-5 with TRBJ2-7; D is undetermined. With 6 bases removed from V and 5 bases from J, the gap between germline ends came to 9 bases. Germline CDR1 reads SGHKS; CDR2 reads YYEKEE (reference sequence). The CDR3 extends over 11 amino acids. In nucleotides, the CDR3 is TGTGCCAGCAACTATGACCACGAGCAGTACTTC. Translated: CASNYDHEQYF.

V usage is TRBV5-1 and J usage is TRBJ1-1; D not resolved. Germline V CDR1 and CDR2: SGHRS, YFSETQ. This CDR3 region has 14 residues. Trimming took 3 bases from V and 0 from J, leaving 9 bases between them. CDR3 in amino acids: CASSSGRLNTEAFF. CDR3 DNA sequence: TGCGCCAGCAGCTCCGGACGGTTGAACACTGAAGCTTTCTTT.

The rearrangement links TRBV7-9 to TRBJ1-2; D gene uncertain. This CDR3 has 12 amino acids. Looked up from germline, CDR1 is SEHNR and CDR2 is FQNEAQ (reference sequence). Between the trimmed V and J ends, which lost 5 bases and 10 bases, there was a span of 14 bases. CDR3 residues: CASSPRADFYTF. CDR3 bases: TGTGCCAGCAGCCCTCGGGCAGACTTCTACACCTTC.

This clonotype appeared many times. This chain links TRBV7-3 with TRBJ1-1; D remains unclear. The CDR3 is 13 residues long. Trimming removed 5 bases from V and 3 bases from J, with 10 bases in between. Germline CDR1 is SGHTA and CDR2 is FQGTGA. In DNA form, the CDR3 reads TGTGCCAGCAGCCATATGAGGGACACTGAAGCTTTCTTT. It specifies CASSHMRDTEAFF.

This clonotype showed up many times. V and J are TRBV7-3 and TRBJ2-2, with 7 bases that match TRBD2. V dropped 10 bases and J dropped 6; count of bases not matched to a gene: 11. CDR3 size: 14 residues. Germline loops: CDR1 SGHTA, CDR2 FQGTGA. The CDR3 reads CANRKTGRSGELFF. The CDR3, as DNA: TGTGCCAACAGGAAGACCGGGAGGTCCGGGGAGCTGTTTTTT.

This CDR3 reads CASSSTPSGNSYNEQFF. The CDR3 DNA sequence: TGCGCCAGCAGCTCCACCCCGTCAGGGAACTCCTACAATGAGCAGTTCTTC. V gene TRBV5-1 combines with J gene TRBJ2-1; perhaps TRBD1 as D (5 bases). With 3 bases removed from V and 0 bases from J, the gap between germline ends came to 16 bases. The CDR3 is made up of 17 amino acids. CDR1 and CDR2 (germline): SGHRS, YFSETQ.

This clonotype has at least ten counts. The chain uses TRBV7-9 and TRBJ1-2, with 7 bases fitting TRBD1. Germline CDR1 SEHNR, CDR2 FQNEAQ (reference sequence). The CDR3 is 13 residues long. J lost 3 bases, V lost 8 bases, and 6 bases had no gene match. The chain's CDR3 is CASVQQGHYGYTF. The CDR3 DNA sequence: TGTGCCAGCGTCCAACAGGGGCACTATGGCTACACCTTC. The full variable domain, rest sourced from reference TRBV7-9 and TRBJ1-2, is DTGVSQNPRHKITKRGQNVTFRCDPISEHNRLYWYRQTLGQGPEFLTYFQNEAQLEKSRLLSDRFSAERPKGSFSTLEIQRTEQGDSAMYLCASVQQGHYGYTFGSGTRLTVV.

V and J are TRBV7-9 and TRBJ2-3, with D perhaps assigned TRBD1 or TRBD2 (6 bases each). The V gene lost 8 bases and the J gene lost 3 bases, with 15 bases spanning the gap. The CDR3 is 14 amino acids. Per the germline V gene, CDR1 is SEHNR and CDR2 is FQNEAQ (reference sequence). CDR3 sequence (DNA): TGTGCCAGCGTATGGAGAGGGGGGACAGATACGCAGTATTTT. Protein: CASVWRGGTDTQYF.

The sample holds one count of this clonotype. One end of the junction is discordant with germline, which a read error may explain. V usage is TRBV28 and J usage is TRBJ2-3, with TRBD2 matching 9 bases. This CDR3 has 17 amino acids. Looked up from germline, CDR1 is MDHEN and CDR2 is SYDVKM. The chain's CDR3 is CATSPTIAGGRADTQYF. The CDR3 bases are TGTGCCACCAGTCCCACAATTGCGGGGGGGAGGGCAGATACGCAGTATTTT.

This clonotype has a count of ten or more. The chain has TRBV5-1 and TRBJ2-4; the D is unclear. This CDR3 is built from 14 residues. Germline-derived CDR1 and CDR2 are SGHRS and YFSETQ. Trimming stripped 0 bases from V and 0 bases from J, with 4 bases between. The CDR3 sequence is CASSLELAKNIQYF. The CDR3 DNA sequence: TGCGCCAGCAGCTTGGAACTAGCCAAAAACATTCAGTACTTC.

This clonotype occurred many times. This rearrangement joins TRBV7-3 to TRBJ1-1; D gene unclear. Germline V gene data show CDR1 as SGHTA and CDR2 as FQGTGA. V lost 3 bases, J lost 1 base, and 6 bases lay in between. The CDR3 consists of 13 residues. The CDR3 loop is CASSFNQNTEAFF. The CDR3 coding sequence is TGTGCCAGCAGCTTTAACCAGAACACTGAAGCTTTCTTT.

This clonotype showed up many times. The CDR3 sequence: CASSVRQGKGTEAFF. In DNA form, the CDR3 reads TGCGCCAGCAGCGTTAGACAGGGAAAGGGCACTGAAGCTTTCTTT. V is TRBV5-1 and J is TRBJ1-1; 7 nucleotides agree with TRBD1. CDR1 is SGHRS and CDR2 is YFSETQ in the germline V gene. The CDR3 runs 15 residues. With 4 bases clipped from V and 4 bases from J, the junction kept 10 bases outside the gene matches.

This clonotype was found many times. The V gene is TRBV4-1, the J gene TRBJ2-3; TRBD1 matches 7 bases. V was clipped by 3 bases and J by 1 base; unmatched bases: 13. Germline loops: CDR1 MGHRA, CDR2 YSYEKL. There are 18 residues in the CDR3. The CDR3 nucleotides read TGCGCCAGCAGCCAGAGCTGGGCACAGGGGACGCGCACAGATACGCAGTATTTT. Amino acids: CASSQSWAQGTRTDTQYF.

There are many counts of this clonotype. The CDR3 region has the DNA TGTGCCAGCAGCCAAGGGGGGGCAGATACGCAGTATTTT. Protein product: CASSQGGADTQYF. The rearrangement links TRBV3-1 to TRBJ2-3; D possibly corresponds to TRBD2 (6 bases). V lost 1 base to trimming and J lost 4 bases, with 6 bases between them. The CDR3 covers 13 residues. Germline V gene lookup returns CDR1 LGHDT and CDR2 YNNKEL (reference sequence).

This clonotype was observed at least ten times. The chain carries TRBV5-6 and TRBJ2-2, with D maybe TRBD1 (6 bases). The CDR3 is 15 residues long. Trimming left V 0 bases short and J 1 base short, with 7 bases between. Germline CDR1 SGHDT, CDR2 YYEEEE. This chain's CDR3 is CASSLAGQNTGELFF. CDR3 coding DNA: TGTGCCAGCAGCTTGGCGGGACAGAACACCGGGGAGCTGTTTTTT.

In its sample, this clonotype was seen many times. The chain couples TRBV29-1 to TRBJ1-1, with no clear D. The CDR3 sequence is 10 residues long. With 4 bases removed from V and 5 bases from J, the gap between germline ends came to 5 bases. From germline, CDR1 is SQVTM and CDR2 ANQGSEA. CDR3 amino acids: CSVGNTEAFF. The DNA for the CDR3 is TGCAGCGTTGGAAATACTGAAGCTTTCTTT.

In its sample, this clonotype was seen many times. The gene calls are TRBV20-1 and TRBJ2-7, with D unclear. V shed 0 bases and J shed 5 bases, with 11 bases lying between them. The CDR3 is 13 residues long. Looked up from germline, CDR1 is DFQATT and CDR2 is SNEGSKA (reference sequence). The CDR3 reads CSARDWRGDEQYF. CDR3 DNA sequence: TGCAGTGCTAGAGATTGGCGCGGCGACGAGCAGTACTTC.

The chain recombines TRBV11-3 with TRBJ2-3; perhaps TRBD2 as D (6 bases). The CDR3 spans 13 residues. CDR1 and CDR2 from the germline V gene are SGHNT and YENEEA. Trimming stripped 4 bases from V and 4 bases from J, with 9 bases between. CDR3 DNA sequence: TGTGCCAGCAGCTCCTCGGGGGCAGATACGCAGTATTTT. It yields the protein CASSSSGADTQYF.

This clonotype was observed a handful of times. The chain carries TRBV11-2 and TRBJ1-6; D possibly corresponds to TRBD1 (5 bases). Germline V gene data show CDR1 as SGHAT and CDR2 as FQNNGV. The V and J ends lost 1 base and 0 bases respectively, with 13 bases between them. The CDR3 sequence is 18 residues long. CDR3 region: CASSLGSQGSSYNSPLHF. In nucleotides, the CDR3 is TGTGCCAGCAGCTTAGGGTCGCAGGGCAGCTCCTATAATTCACCCCTCCACTTT.

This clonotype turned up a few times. The DNA of the CDR3 is TGTGCCAGCAGCTTCCAGCGGGGGGAGACTGATACGCAGTATTTT. Translated, it gives CASSFQRGETDTQYF. V is TRBV7-2 and J is TRBJ2-3; 9 nucleotides agree with TRBD2. With V trimmed by 3 bases and J by 6 bases, 7 bases remained unmatched. This CDR3 spans 15 amino acids. CDR1 and CDR2 from the germline V gene are SGHTA and FQGNSA.

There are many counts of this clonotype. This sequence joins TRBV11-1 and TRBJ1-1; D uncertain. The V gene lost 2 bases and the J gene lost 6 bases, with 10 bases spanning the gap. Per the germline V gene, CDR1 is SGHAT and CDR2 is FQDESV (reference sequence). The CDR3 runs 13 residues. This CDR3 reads CASSLRVDAEAFF. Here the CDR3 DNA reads TGTGCCAGCAGCTTAAGGGTAGACGCTGAAGCTTTCTTT.

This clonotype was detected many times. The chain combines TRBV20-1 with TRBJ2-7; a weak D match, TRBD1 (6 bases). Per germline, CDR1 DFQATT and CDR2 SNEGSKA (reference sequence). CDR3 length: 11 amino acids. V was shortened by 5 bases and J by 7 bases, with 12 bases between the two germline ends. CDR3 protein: CSASQGGEQYV. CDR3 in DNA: TGCAGTGCTTCACAGGGTGGGGAGCAGTACGTC.

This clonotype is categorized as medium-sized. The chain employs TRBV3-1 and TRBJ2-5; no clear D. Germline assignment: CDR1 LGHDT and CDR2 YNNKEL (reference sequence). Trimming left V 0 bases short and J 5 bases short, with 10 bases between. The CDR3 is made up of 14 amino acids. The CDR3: CASSQDIMIETQYF. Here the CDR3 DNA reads TGTGCCAGCAGCCAAGATATCATGATCGAGACCCAGTACTTC.

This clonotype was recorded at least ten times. The CDR3 DNA is TGTGCCACCAGTGATCCCGGGACAGGATTCACCGGGGAGCTGTTTTTT. Translation gives CATSDPGTGFTGELFF. V is TRBV24-1 and J is TRBJ2-2; 8 positions match TRBD1. The V and J ends lost 3 bases and 4 bases, in that order; junction bases with no gene match: 6. This CDR3 contains 16 residues. Germline V gene lookup returns CDR1 KGHDR and CDR2 SFDVKD.

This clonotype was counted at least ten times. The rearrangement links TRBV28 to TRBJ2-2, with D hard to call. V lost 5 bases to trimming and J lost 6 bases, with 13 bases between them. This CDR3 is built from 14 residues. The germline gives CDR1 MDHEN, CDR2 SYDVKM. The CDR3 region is CASSPQLGSGELFF. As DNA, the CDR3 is TGTGCCAGCAGTCCCCAACTGGGCTCCGGGGAGCTGTTTTTT.

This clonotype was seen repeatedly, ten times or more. The CDR3 DNA follows: TGCAGTGCTAGAGACCCAGGGGGCGGAAACACCATATATTTT. As protein: CSARDPGGGNTIYF. V is TRBV20-1 and J is TRBJ1-3; 8 bases are shared with TRBD1. This CDR3 has 14 residues. V lost 0 bases, J lost 4 bases, and 2 bases stayed unmatched. Germline CDR1 and CDR2: DFQATT and SNEGSKA (reference sequence).

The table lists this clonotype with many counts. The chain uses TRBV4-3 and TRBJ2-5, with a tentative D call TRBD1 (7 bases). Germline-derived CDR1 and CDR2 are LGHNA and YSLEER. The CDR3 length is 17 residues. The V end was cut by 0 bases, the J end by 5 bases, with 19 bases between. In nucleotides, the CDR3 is TGCGCCAGCAGCCAAGATCGGGGGACAGTGTTATCTGAGACCCAGTACTTC. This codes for CASSQDRGTVLSETQYF.

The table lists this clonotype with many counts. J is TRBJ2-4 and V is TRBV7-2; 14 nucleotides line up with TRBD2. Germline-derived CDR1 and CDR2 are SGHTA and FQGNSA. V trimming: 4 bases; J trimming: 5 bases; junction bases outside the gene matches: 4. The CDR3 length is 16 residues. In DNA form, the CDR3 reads TGTGCCAGCAGCTCCGAGACTAGCGGGGGGGAAAACATTCAGTACTTC. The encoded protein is CASSSETSGGENIQYF.

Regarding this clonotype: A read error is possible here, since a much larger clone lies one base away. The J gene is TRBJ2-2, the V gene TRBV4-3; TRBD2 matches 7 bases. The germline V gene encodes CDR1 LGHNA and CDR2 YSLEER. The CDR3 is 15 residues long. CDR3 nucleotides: TGCGCCAGCAGCCAAGATCTCCCAGGGAGCGGGGAGCTGGTTTTT. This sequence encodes CASSQDLPGSGELVF.

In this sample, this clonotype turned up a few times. CDR3 loop: CASSPSVFDGYTF. In nucleotides, the CDR3 is TGTGCCAGCTCACCGTCCGTCTTTGATGGCTACACCTTC. The chain employs TRBV18 and TRBJ1-2; D is undetermined. From germline, CDR1 is KGHSH and CDR2 LQKENI. The germline V and J ends were trimmed by 3 bases and 6 bases, with 11 bases remaining between them. This CDR3 spans 13 amino acids. Drawing the rest from reference TRBV18 and TRBJ1-2, the complete variable domain is NAGVMQNPRHLVRRRGQEARLRCSPMKGHSHVYWYRQLPEEGLKFMVYLQKENIIDESGMPKERFSAEFPKEGPSILRIQQVVRGDSAAYFCASSPSVFDGYTFGSGTRLTVV.

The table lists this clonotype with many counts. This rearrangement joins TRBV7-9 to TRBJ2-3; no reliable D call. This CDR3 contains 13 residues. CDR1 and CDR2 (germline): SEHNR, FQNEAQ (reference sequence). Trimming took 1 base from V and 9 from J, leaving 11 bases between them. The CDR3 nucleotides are TGTGCCAGCAGCTTAGAAGGCCTCGCGACGCAGTATTTT. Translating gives CASSLEGLATQYF.